This T cell receptor beta chain is drawn from a study of T cell responses to AZD1222 COVID-19 vaccine. Only in-frame clones appear in the TCRdb table, and some are missing; sequencing was by immunoSEQ multiplex PCR. The data hold 80,000 or so clones, with roughly 90% observed a single time. This CDR3 contains 14 residues. The V segment lost 5 bases and the J segment 3 bases; nucleotides outside the gene matches: 3. The germline gives CDR1 LNHDA, CDR2 SQIVND (reference sequence). Overall study findings and caveats: Among AZD1222 vaccinees, only five or six were seropositive at baseline.

As to this clone: Antigen: not known.

Sequencing used peripheral blood, obtained on day 0 of MenACWY control vaccination. The source of this sequence is an adult in good health. The rearrangement links TRBV19 to TRBJ1-4, with 7 bases lining up with TRBD1. CDR3 nucleotide sequence: TGTGCCAGTAGTCCGGGACAGCCTAATGAAAAACTGTTTTTT. This encodes CASSPGQPNEKLFF. Full variable domain (missing parts from reference TRBV19 and TRBJ1-4): DGGITQSPKYLFRKEGQNVTLSCEQNLNHDAMYWYRQDPGQGLRLIYYSQIVNDFQKGDIAEGYSVSREKKESFPLTVTSAQKNPTAFYLCASSPGQPNEKLFFGSGTQLSVL.